The 19 T cell receptor beta chains in this list originate from one sample, sequenced in a study of T cell responses to AZD1222 COVID-19 vaccine. Using immunoSEQ multiplex PCR, the repertoire was profiled, and TCRdb retains in-frame clones only, with some absent. The sample has 140,000 to 150,000 clones; approximately 94% are singletons. The sequenced sample was peripheral blood, obtained on day 0 of AZD1222 vaccination. The receptors stem from an adult in good health.

This clone was observed once. The V gene is TRBV20-1, the J gene TRBJ2-7, with TRBD2 identical over 7 bases. CDR3 length equals 13 residues. The V segment lost 3 bases and the J segment 3 bases; nucleotides outside the gene matches: 5. Germline CDR1 is DFQATT and CDR2 is SNEGSKA (reference sequence). The CDR3 reads CSASGGGNYEQYF. Here the CDR3 DNA reads TGCAGTGCTAGTGGCGGGGGAAACTACGAGCAGTACTTC.

The count of this clone is one. The rearrangement links TRBV9 to TRBJ1-1, with a weak D call TRBD1 (5 bases). Germline V lookup: CDR1 SGDLS, CDR2 YYNGEE. This CDR3 region has 15 residues. V lost 0 bases and J lost 0, with 9 bases in between. The CDR3 nucleotides read TGTGCCAGCAGCGTAGTCGGGGGTTTGAACACTGAAGCTTTCTTT. This sequence encodes CASSVVGGLNTEAFF.

The J gene is TRBJ2-1, the V gene TRBV6-5; 8 nucleotides agree with TRBD2. From germline, CDR1 is MNHEY and CDR2 SVGAGI. This CDR3 is built from 15 residues. The J segment lost 3 bases and the V segment lost 2 bases, leaving 3 bases of the junction unmatched. The CDR3 DNA follows: TGTGCCAGCAGTTACGACGGGGGGGACTACAATGAGCAGTTCTTC. It is translated as CASSYDGGDYNEQFF.

On this clone: This specimen includes other DNA sequences encoding the same CDR3. The chain joins TRBV5-1 to TRBJ2-1; 8 bases are a match to TRBD2. Germline V gene lookup returns CDR1 SGHRS and CDR2 YFSETQ. The junction had 4 bases not matched to a gene; V was cut back by 4 bases and J by 1 base. The CDR3 is 15 amino acids. DNA for the CDR3: TGCGCCAGCAGCCCTACTAGCGGATCCTACAATGAGCAGTTCTTC. This sequence encodes CASSPTSGSYNEQFF.

The chain links TRBV7-3 to TRBJ2-1, with TRBD2 matching 9 bases. The CDR3 consists of 13 residues. V trimming: 0 bases; J trimming: 9 bases; junction bases outside the gene matches: 0. Germline-derived CDR1 and CDR2 are SGHTA and FQGTGA. The CDR3 sequence is CASSLTSGGEQFF. In DNA form, the CDR3 reads TGTGCCAGCAGCTTAACTAGCGGGGGTGAGCAGTTCTTC.

The J gene is TRBJ1-2, the V gene TRBV6-2 or TRBV6-3, with D uncertain. V lost 2 bases to trimming and J lost 7 bases, with 8 bases between them. This CDR3 contains 12 residues. CDR1 and CDR2 from the germline V gene are MNHEY and SVGEGT. CDR3 nucleotides: TGTGCCAGCAGTTACCCCGTTCGTGGCTACACCTTC. This gives the protein CASSYPVRGYTF.

The genes are TRBV5-1 and TRBJ2-5; maybe TRBD1 (6 bases). The germline V gene has CDR1 SGHRS and CDR2 YFSETQ. The ends were cut back, 5 bases at V and 2 bases at J, with 7 bases in the middle. The CDR3 is 12 amino acids. The CDR3 DNA sequence: TGCGCCAGCAGGGACAGACAAGAGACCCAGTACTTC. It is translated as CASRDRQETQYF.

V gene TRBV19 combines with J gene TRBJ2-7; 10 positions agree with TRBD2. Germline-derived CDR1 and CDR2 are LNHDA and SQIVND (reference sequence). The CDR3 runs to 16 residues. With 4 bases clipped from V and 2 bases from J, the junction kept 8 bases outside the gene matches. CDR3 in amino acids: CASSTLSGGRPYEQYF. The CDR3 DNA sequence: TGTGCCAGTAGTACCCTTAGCGGGGGGCGACCCTACGAGCAGTACTTC.

This chain joins TRBV27 and TRBJ1-1; tentative D call: TRBD1 (5 bases). The germline V gene encodes CDR1 MNHEY and CDR2 SMNVEV (reference sequence). This CDR3 is 14 amino acids long. Trimming stripped 7 bases from V and 4 bases from J, with 16 bases between. The CDR3 DNA reads as TGTGCCAGCACTGAGACCCGGGGGGTCACTGAAGCTTTCTTT. Its translation: CASTETRGVTEAFF.

V usage is TRBV29-1 and J usage is TRBJ1-1; D possibly corresponds to TRBD1 (6 bases). Trimming pared 6 bases from V and 6 bases from J, leaving 32 bases between. Per the germline V gene, CDR1 is SQVTM and CDR2 is ANQGSEA. This CDR3 contains 18 residues. The CDR3 DNA reads TGCAGCGTGACTCGGCCCGAGTATGGGGGCAGGGGATCCCCTGAAGCTTTCTTT. This codes for CSVTRPEYGGRGSPEAFF.

The rearrangement joins TRBV29-1 to TRBJ2-1; TRBD2 matches at 7 bases. The germline V gene encodes CDR1 SQVTM and CDR2 ANQGSEA. Unmatched junction bases numbered 9, after V lost 6 bases and J lost 7 bases. CDR3 size: 13 residues. The CDR3: CSVGSGKQNEQFF. As DNA, the CDR3 is TGCAGCGTGGGGAGCGGGAAACAGAATGAGCAGTTCTTC.

This clone showed up just once. The chain has TRBV5-6 and TRBJ1-3, with a tentative D call TRBD1 (5 bases). There are 14 residues in the CDR3. Germline-derived CDR1 and CDR2 are SGHDT and YYEEEE. V was shortened by 6 bases and J by 4 bases, with 14 bases between the two germline ends. This CDR3 is CASNIRVAGNTIYF. CDR3 bases: TGTGCCAGCAACATCAGGGTTGCAGGAAACACCATATATTTT. The full variable domain, rest sourced from reference TRBV5-6 and TRBJ1-3, is DAGVTQSPTHLIKTRGQQVTLRCSPKSGHDTVSWYQQALGQGPQFIFQYYEEEERQRGNFPDRFSGHQFPNYSSELNVNALLLGDSALYLCASNIRVAGNTIYFGEGSWLTVV.

This clone was counted a single time. The CDR3 DNA follows: TGTGCCAGTAGTATCTGGCAGGGGGGGATGCAGCCCCAGCATTTT. It specifies CASSIWQGGMQPQHF. The genes are TRBV19 and TRBJ1-5; 7 bases line up with TRBD1. J gave up 7 bases and V 3 bases, and 9 bases lay outside the gene matches. The germline CDR1 and CDR2 sequences are LNHDA and SQIVND (reference sequence). The CDR3 has 15 residues.

The CDR3 coding sequence is TGTGCCAGCAGCCAAGGCTGGGCTAGCGGTGGTAATGAGCAGTTCTTC. Protein product: CASSQGWASGGNEQFF. The chain joins TRBV3-1 (or the pseudogene TRBV3-2) to TRBJ2-1; 7 bases map to TRBD2. The V gene end was trimmed by 1 base and the J gene end by 7 bases; junction bases not matched to a gene: 10. Germline V gene lookup returns CDR1 LGHDT and CDR2 YNNKEL (reference sequence). This CDR3 spans 16 amino acids.

There are a few counts of this clone. This chain joins TRBV18 and TRBJ2-7; no reliable D call. CDR3 size: 13 residues. Trimming shortened V by 6 bases and J by 2 bases, and 11 bases separated the two germline ends. The germline gives CDR1 KGHSH, CDR2 LQKENI. In nucleotides, the CDR3 is TGTGCCAGCTCTCCCCAGGAAACCTACGAGCAGTACTTC. Protein product: CASSPQETYEQYF.

The V call is TRBV9, the J call TRBJ2-5; D tentatively fits TRBD1 or TRBD2 (6 bases each). Trimming pared 4 bases from V and 2 bases from J, leaving 12 bases between. From germline, CDR1 is SGDLS and CDR2 YYNGEE. The CDR3 is made up of 14 amino acids. The CDR3 coding sequence is TGTGCCAGCAGCCCGGGCGGGACACAAGAGACCCAGTACTTC. Translated, it gives CASSPGGTQETQYF.

The V call is TRBV9, the J call TRBJ1-5; D unclear. Trimming removed 3 bases from V and 1 base from J, with 11 bases in between. CDR1 SGDLS and CDR2 YYNGEE come from the germline V gene. The CDR3 runs 15 residues. CDR3 DNA: TGTGCCAGCAGCGGACCGGGGATGAGCAATCAGCCCCAGCATTTT. Amino acid sequence: CASSGPGMSNQPQHF.

The V gene is TRBV28, the J gene TRBJ2-1; TRBD1 matches 7 bases. The CDR3 totals 11 residues. Germline V CDR1 and CDR2: MDHEN, SYDVKM. The DNA of the CDR3 is TGTGTCACAGGGGACTACAATGAGCAGTTCTTC. Amino acid sequence: CVTGDYNEQFF.

A note on this clone: A read error may produce the germline difference seen at one junction end. The J gene is TRBJ2-3, the V gene TRBV7-3, with 9 bases lining up with TRBD2. The germline CDR1 and CDR2 sequences are SGHTA and FQGTGA. The CDR3 has 14 amino acids. The chain's CDR3 is CATRSGGGSDKQYF. The CDR3 DNA follows: TGTGCCACCCGTAGCGGGGGAGGGTCTGATAAGCAGTATTTT.